These T cell receptor beta chains were read from a single sample in a study of shared clonotypes between healthy human individuals. Data came from immunoSEQ multiplex PCR; TCRdb stores just in-frame clones and leaves some out. The sample includes almost 700,000 clones, approximately 90% seen only once; the top ten take roughly 24%. Sequenced: naive CD8+ T cells sorted from blood. The receptors shown here come from a young man in good health. Each CDR3 is given with its conserved first and last residue. D genes are given only for firm matches. Some rows mark clone size as missing; the rest say once, few, many or name a class of expanded clone.

J gene	clone size	D gene	V gene	CDR3 protein	CDR3 DNA
TRBJ2-7	.	TRBD1	TRBV7-9	CASAQGAGNLNEQYF	TGTGCCAGCGCGCAGGGGGCAGGTAATTTGAACGAGCAGTACTTC
TRBJ2-5	.	TRBD1	TRBV27	CASCPGAGGFETQYF	TGTGCCAGCTGCCCCGGGGCAGGGGGCTTTGAGACCCAGTACTTC
TRBJ1-3	.	TRBD1	TRBV5-4	CASSLGTGRNLGNTIYF	TGTGCCAGCAGCTTGGGGACAGGGCGAAACCTTGGAAACACCATATATTTT
TRBJ2-3	.	.	TRBV7-9	CASSLALGPDTQYF	TGTGCCAGCAGCTTAGCGCTCGGTCCAGATACGCAGTATTTT
TRBJ2-3	.	TRBD2	TRBV28	CASSLAGSTDTQYF	TGTGCCAGCAGTCTAGCGGGGAGCACAGATACGCAGTATTTT
TRBJ2-5	once	TRBD2	TRBV7-9	CASLSGTSGETQYF	TGTGCCAGCCTTTCAGGGACTAGCGGAGAGACCCAGTACTTC
TRBJ2-1	.	.	TRBV5-8	CASSLVPQISYNEQFF	TGTGCCAGCAGCTTGGTCCCGCAAATCTCCTACAATGAGCAGTTCTTC
TRBJ2-7	.	.	TRBV2	CASTARAYEQYF	TGTGCCAGCACGGCTAGGGCTTACGAGCAGTACTTC
TRBJ1-2	.	.	TRBV7-8	CASSLGEPRQPNYGYTF	TGTGCCAGCAGCTTAGGGGAACCCCGACAGCCCAACTATGGCTACACCTTC
TRBJ2-1	.	.	TRBV6-5	CASSYSTTGSYNEQFF	TGTGCCAGCAGTTACTCGACAACGGGCTCCTACAATGAGCAGTTCTTC
TRBJ2-2	.	.	TRBV29-1	CSAYTANTGELFF	TGCAGCGCATATACAGCGAACACCGGGGAGCTGTTTTTT
TRBJ2-2	.	TRBD2	TRBV11-2	CASSSPTSGANTGELFF	TGTGCCAGCAGCTCCCCGACTAGCGGGGCGAACACCGGGGAGCTGTTTTTT
TRBJ2-2	.	.	TRBV11-2	CASSLDRGTSDTGELFF	TGTGCCAGCAGCTTAGACAGGGGAACTAGTGATACCGGGGAGCTGTTTTTT
TRBJ1-5	.	.	TRBV30	CAWSVLGNNQPQHF	TGTGCCTGGAGTGTACTAGGGAACAATCAGCCCCAGCATTTT
TRBJ1-3	.	TRBD1	TRBV7-9	CASRTPDRQGNTIYF	TGTGCCAGCAGAACTCCGGACAGGCAAGGAAACACCATATATTTT
TRBJ1-4	.	.	TRBV7-9	CASSFTATNEKLFF	TGTGCCAGCAGCTTCACCGCAACTAATGAAAAACTGTTTTTT
TRBJ2-3	once	.	TRBV10-3	CAITPTLIKLGADTQYF	TGTGCCATCACCCCCACCTTGATAAAGTTGGGGGCAGATACGCAGTATTTT
TRBJ2-1	.	.	TRBV28	CASSLDGNEQFF	TGTGCCAGCAGTTTAGATGGCAATGAGCAGTTCTTC
TRBJ2-1	.	.	TRBV27	CASAGYKNEQFF	TGTGCCAGCGCTGGGTATAAGAATGAGCAGTTCTTC
TRBJ2-5	.	.	TRBV25-1	CASTDRVTQYF	TGTGCCAGCACCGACCGGGTGACCCAGTACTTC
TRBJ2-5	.	.	TRBV28	CASSFLTGRGETQYF	TGTGCCAGCAGTTTTCTGACCGGGAGAGGGGAGACCCAGTACTTC
TRBJ1-3	.	.	TRBV6-5	CASSLTGFSGNTIYF	TGTGCCAGCAGTCTTACAGGCTTCTCTGGAAACACCATATATTTT
TRBJ2-7	.	TRBD1	TRBV19	CASSNHRDRASYEQYF	TGTGCCAGTAGTAACCATCGGGACAGGGCGTCCTACGAGCAGTACTTC
TRBJ2-1	.	TRBD2	TRBV19	CASSIGLANEQFF	TGTGCCAGTAGTATTGGACTAGCGAATGAGCAGTTCTTC
TRBJ2-7	.	TRBD2	TRBV7-2	CASSFLAGLYEQYF	TGTGCCAGCAGCTTCTTAGCGGGCCTCTACGAGCAGTACTTC
TRBJ2-7	few	.	TRBV10-1	CASSDSLSYEQYF	TGCGCCAGCAGCGACAGTCTCTCCTACGAGCAGTACTTC
TRBJ1-1	.	.	TRBV27	CASSLPGVTEAFF	TGTGCCAGCAGTTTACCAGGGGTCACTGAAGCTTTCTTT
TRBJ1-1	once	TRBD1	TRBV10-2	CASSEGGGNTEAFF	TGCGCCAGCAGCGAAGGGGGCGGGAACACTGAAGCTTTCTTT
TRBJ2-7	few	.	TRBV29-1	CSVETSLREQYF	TGCAGCGTTGAGACTAGTCTCCGCGAGCAGTACTTC
TRBJ1-3	.	.	TRBV25-1	CASSEFEQSTGNTIYF	TGTGCCAGCAGTGAATTTGAACAGTCTACTGGAAACACCATATATTTT
TRBJ1-5	.	TRBD1	TRBV6-5	CASSITGQNNQPQHF	TGTGCCAGCAGTATTACGGGACAGAACAATCAGCCCCAGCATTTT
TRBJ2-7	.	TRBD2	TRBV28	CASSLGGLAGGSYEQYF	TGTGCCAGCAGTTTAGGGGGCCTAGCGGGAGGTTCCTACGAGCAGTACTTC
TRBJ2-7	.	.	TRBV27	CASSLSKEVYEQYF	TGTGCCAGCAGTTTATCCAAAGAGGTCTACGAGCAGTACTTC
TRBJ1-1	once	.	TRBV5-5	CASSLGYRSNTEAFF	TGTGCCAGCAGCTTGGGGTACAGATCGAACACTGAAGCTTTCTTT
TRBJ1-1	.	.	TRBV5-1	CASSLGEETEAFF	TGCGCCAGCAGCTTGGGGGAGGAAACTGAAGCTTTCTTT
TRBJ2-1	.	.	TRBV14	CASSQGHRSHEQFF	TGTGCCAGCAGCCAAGGTCATAGGTCCCATGAGCAGTTCTTC
TRBJ1-2	.	TRBD1	TRBV5-8	CASSLSLNRGRAYGYTF	TGTGCCAGCAGCTTATCCTTAAACAGGGGGCGCGCCTATGGCTACACCTTC
TRBJ1-1	once	.	TRBV7-9	CASSRRGNTEAFF	TGTGCCAGCAGCCGCAGGGGGAACACTGAAGCTTTCTTT
TRBJ1-5	once	.	TRBV4-1	CASSQVSSNQPQHF	TGCGCCAGCAGCCAAGTATCCAGCAATCAGCCCCAGCATTTT
TRBJ1-2	.	.	TRBV9	CASKGGGYTF	TGTGCCAGTAAGGGAGGTGGCTACACCTTC
TRBJ1-1	.	TRBD1	TRBV5-1	CASSLDGQGAEAFF	TGCGCCAGCAGCTTGGATGGACAGGGCGCTGAAGCTTTCTTT
TRBJ2-7	.	TRBD1	TRBV5-4	CASSLGPPHRGTYEQYF	TGTGCCAGCAGCTTGGGCCCCCCCCACAGGGGAACCTACGAGCAGTACTTC
TRBJ2-3	.	TRBD1	TRBV10-3	CAISGDRGRSTDTQYF	TGTGCCATCAGTGGGGACAGGGGCCGCAGCACAGATACGCAGTATTTT
TRBJ2-3	.	TRBD2	TRBV28	CASSPGLAERGWADTQYF	TGTGCCAGCAGTCCGGGACTAGCGGAGAGGGGGTGGGCAGATACGCAGTATTTT
TRBJ2-5	.	.	TRBV13	CASSLSSGTAAQYF	TGTGCCAGCAGCTTATCATCGGGAACGGCGGCCCAGTACTTC
TRBJ1-4	.	.	TRBV4-2	CASSQDWGTSQLFF	TGTGCCAGCAGCCAAGATTGGGGGACGTCGCAACTGTTTTTT
TRBJ2-5	.	TRBD2	TRBV29-1	CSVVPSGRARETQYF	TGCAGCGTTGTGCCTAGCGGGAGGGCCAGAGAGACCCAGTACTTC
TRBJ2-7	once	.	TRBV11-2	CASSWGRDFTYEQYF	TGTGCCAGCAGCTGGGGCCGGGACTTTACCTACGAGCAGTACTTC
TRBJ2-2	.	.	TRBV30	CAWSVISGELFF	TGTGCCTGGAGTGTTATCTCCGGGGAGCTGTTTTTT
TRBJ2-1	.	.	TRBV10-3	CAISERGGIYNEQFF	TGTGCCATCAGTGAGAGAGGCGGGATCTACAATGAGCAGTTCTTC
TRBJ2-7	.	TRBD1	TRBV6-5	CASSGDRDEQYF	TGTGCCAGCAGTGGGGACAGGGACGAGCAGTACTTC
TRBJ1-2	.	.	TRBV9	CASSPRGGREEEGYTF	TGTGCCAGCAGCCCCCGGGGGGGCCGAGAGGAGGAGGGCTACACCTTC
TRBJ2-5	.	TRBD2	TRBV7-2	CASSLGVGLKTQYF	TGTGCCAGCAGCTTAGGGGTGGGACTAAAGACCCAGTACTTC
TRBJ2-3	.	.	TRBV11-2	CASSPTAVRVTDTQYF	TGTGCCAGCAGCCCGACGGCGGTAAGGGTCACAGATACGCAGTATTTT
TRBJ2-1	.	TRBD2	TRBV7-2	CASSSGGALRTDEQFF	TGTGCCAGCAGCTCCGGGGGGGCTCTCCGGACCGATGAGCAGTTCTTC
TRBJ1-5	.	.	TRBV2	CASSEQGYSNQPQHF	TGTGCCAGCAGTGAGCAGGGCTATAGCAATCAGCCCCAGCATTTT
TRBJ1-1	.	.	TRBV15	CATSRDRARGDTEAFF	TGTGCCACCAGCAGAGACCGGGCTAGAGGGGACACTGAAGCTTTCTTT